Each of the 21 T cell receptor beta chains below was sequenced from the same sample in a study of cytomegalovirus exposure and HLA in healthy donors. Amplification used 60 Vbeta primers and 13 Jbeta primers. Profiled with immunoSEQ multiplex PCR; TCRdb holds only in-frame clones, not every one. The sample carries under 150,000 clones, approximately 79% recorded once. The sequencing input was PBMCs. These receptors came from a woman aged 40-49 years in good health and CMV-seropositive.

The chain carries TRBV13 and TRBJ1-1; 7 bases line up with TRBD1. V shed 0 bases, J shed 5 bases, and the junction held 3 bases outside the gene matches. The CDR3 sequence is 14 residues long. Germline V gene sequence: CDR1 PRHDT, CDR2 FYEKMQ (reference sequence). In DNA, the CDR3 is TGTGCCAGCAGCTTAGGCAGGGGGGCGACTGAAGCTTTCTTT. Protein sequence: CASSLGRGATEAFF.

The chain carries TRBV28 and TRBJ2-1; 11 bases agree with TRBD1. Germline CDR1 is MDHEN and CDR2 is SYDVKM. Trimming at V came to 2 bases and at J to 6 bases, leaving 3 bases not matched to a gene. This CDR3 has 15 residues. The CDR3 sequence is CASSLGTGGSNEQFF. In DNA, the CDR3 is TGTGCCAGCAGTTTAGGGACAGGGGGAAGCAATGAGCAGTTCTTC.

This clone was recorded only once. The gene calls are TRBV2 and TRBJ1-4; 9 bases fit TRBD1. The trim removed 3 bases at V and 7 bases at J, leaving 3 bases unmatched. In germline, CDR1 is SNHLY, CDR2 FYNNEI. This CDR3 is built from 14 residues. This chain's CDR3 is CASSEMTGGEKLFF. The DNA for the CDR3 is TGTGCCAGCAGTGAGATGACAGGGGGTGAAAAACTGTTTTTT. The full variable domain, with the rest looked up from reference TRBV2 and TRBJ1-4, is EPEVTQTPSHQVTQMGQEVILRCVPISNHLYFYWYRQILGQKVEFLVSFYNNEISEKSEIFDDQFSVERPDGSNFTLKIRSTKLEDSAMYFCASSEMTGGEKLFFGSGTQLSVL.

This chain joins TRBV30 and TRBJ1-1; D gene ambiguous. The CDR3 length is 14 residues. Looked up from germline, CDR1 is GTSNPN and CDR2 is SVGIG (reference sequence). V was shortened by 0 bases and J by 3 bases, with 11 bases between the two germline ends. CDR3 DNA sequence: TGTGCCTGGAGTGTTTGGAGGAGAGACACTGAAGCTTTCTTT. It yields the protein CAWSVWRRDTEAFF.

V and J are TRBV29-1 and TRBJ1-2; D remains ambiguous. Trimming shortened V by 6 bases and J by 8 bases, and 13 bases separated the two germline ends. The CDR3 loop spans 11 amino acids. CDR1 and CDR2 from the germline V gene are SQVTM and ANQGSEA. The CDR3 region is CSVTSSRGYTF. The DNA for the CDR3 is TGCAGCGTCACTTCCTCCCGGGGCTACACCTTC.

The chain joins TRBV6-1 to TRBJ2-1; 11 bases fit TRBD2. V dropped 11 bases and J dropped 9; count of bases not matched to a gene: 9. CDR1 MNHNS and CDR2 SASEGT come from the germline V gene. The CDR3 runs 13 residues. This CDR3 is CAGSGGGRFEQFF. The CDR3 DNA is TGTGCCGGTAGCGGGGGGGGGCGGTTTGAGCAGTTCTTC.

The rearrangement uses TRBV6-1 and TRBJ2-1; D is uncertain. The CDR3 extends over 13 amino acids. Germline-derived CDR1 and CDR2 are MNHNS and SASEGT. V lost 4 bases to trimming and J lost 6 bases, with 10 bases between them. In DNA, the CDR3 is TGTGCCAGCAGTGGGCTTCGCGGCAATGAGCAGTTCTTC. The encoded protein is CASSGLRGNEQFF.

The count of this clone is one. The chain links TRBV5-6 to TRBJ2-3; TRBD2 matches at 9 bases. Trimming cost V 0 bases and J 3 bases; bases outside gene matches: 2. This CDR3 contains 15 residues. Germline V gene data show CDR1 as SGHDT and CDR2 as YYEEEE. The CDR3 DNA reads TGTGCCAGCAGCTTGGCGGCGGGGGGGACAGATACGCAGTATTTT. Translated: CASSLAAGGTDTQYF.

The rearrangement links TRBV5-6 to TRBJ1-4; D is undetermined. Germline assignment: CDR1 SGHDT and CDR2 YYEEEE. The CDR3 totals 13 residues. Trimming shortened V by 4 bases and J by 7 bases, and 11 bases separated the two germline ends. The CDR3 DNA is TGTGCCAGCAGCCCGACACCAATTGAAAAACTGTTTTTT. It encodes CASSPTPIEKLFF.

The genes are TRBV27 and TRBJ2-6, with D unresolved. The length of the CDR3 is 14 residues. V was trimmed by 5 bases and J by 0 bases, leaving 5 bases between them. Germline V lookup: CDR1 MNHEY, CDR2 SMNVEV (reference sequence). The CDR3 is CASSPVSGANVLTF. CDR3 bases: TGTGCCAGCAGTCCGGTCTCTGGGGCCAACGTCCTGACTTTC.

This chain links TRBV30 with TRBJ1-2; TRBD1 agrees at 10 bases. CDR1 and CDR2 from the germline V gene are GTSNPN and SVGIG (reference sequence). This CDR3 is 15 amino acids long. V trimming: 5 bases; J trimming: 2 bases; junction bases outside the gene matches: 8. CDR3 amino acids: CAWGGDRGFNYGYTF. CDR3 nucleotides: TGTGCCTGGGGAGGGGACAGGGGCTTCAACTATGGCTACACCTTC. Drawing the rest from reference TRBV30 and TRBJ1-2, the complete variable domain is SQTIHQWPATLVQPVGSPLSLECTVEGTSNPNLYWYRQAAGRGLQLLFYSVGIGQISSEVPQNLSASRPQDRQFILSSKKLLLSDSGFYLCAWGGDRGFNYGYTFGSGTRLTVV.

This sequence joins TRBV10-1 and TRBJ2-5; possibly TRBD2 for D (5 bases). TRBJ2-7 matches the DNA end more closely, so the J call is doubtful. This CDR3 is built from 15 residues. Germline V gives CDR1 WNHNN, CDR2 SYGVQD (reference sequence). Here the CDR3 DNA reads TGCGCCAGCAGTGAGTCGACTCGAGCGGTTGGCGAGCAGTACTTC. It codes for CASSESTRAVGEQYF.

Here the CDR3 reads CASSGQPGDNEQFF. The CDR3 nucleotides are TGTGCCAGCTCCGGACAACCGGGAGACAATGAGCAGTTCTTC. The V call is TRBV7-9, the J call TRBJ2-1; possible D gene TRBD2, 6 bases. In germline, CDR1 is SEHNR, CDR2 FQNEAQ (reference sequence). The CDR3 loop spans 14 amino acids. With 8 bases removed from V and 5 bases from J, the gap between germline ends came to 16 bases. Full variable domain (outside the CDR3, taken from reference TRBV7-9 and TRBJ2-1): DTGVSQNPRHKITKRGQNVTFRCDPISEHNRLYWYRQTLGQGPEFLTYFQNEAQLEKSRLLSDRFSAERPKGSFSTLEIQRTEQGDSAMYLCASSGQPGDNEQFFGPGTRLTVL.

The CDR3 is CAGTGQGGLNTEAFF. CDR3 in DNA: TGTGCCGGGACCGGACAGGGGGGCCTGAACACTGAAGCTTTCTTT. The chain links TRBV6-1 to TRBJ1-1; 10 bases fit TRBD1. CDR1 is MNHNS and CDR2 is SASEGT in the germline V gene. The CDR3 contains 15 residues. The V segment lost 11 bases and the J segment 0 bases; nucleotides outside the gene matches: 9.

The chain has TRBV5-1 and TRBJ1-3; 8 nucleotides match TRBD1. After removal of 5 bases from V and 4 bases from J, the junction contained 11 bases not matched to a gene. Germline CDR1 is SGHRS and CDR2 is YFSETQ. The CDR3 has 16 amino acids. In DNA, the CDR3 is TGCGCCAGCAGTTATTCAGGGGGCCAGGCGGGAAACACCATATATTTT. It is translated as CASSYSGGQAGNTIYF.

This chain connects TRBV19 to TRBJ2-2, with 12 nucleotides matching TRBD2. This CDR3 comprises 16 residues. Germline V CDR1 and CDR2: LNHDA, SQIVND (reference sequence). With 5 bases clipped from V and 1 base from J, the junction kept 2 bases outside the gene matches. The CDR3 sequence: CASSLTSGGNTGELFF. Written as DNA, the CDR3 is TGTGCCAGTAGTCTGACTAGCGGGGGGAACACCGGGGAGCTGTTTTTT.

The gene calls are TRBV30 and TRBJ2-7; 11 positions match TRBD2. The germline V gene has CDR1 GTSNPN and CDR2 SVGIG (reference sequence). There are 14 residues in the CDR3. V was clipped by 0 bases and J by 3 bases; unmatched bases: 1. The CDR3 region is CAWSVLAGVYEQYF. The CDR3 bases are TGTGCCTGGAGTGTACTAGCGGGGGTCTACGAGCAGTACTTC.

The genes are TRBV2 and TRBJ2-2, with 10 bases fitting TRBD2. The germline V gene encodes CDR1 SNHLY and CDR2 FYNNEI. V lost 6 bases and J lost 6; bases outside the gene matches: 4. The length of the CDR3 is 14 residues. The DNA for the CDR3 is TGTGCCAGCAGGTCGGGACTAGCGTCCGGGGAGCTGTTTTTT. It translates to CASRSGLASGELFF.

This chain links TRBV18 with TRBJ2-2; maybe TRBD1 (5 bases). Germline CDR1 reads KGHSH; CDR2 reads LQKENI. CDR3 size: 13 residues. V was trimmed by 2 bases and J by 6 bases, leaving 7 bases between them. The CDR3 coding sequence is TGTGCCAGCTCACCATCGACAGCCGGGGAGCTGTTTTTT. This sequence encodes CASSPSTAGELFF.

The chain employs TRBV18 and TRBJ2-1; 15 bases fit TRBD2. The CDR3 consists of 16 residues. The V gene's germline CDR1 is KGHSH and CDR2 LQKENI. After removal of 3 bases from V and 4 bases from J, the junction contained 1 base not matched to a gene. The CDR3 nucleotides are TGTGCCAGCTCACCCGGACTAGCGGGGGGGTACAATGAGCAGTTCTTC. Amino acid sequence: CASSPGLAGGYNEQFF.

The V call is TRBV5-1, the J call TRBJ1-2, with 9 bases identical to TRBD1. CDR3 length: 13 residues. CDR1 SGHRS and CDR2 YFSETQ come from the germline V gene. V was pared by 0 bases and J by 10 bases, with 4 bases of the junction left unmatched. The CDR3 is CASSLVRTGAYTF. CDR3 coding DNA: TGCGCCAGCAGCTTGGTCCGGACAGGGGCCTACACCTTC.